The rows below give T cell receptor beta chains drawn from one sample of a study of beta chain features in type 1 diabetes. Profiled with immunoSEQ multiplex PCR; TCRdb holds only in-frame clones, not every one. Seen here are around 150,000 clones, approximately 8.8% observed once, and the top ten hold about 0.65%. The specimen sequenced was central memory CD4+ T cells from blood. The receptors were gathered from a young woman with type 1 diabetes. Each CDR3 is given with its conserved first and last residue. The D gene is left open where the match is weak. Expanded clones get a size class; other rows say once, few or many, or leave the size out.

>NA|TRBV6-5|TRBJ2-7|NA
CASSYATTVYEQYF
TGTGCCAGCAGTTACGCCACCACAGTCTACGAGCAGTACTTC
>NA|TRBV7-3|TRBJ2-7|TRBD2
CASSLSGTSPYEQYF
TGTGCCAGCAGCCTATCCGGGACTAGCCCCTACGAGCAGTACTTC
>few|TRBV11-3|TRBJ2-5|TRBD2
CASSLGLQETQYF
TGTGCCAGCAGCTTGGGACTACAAGAGACCCAGTACTTC
>many|TRBV30|TRBJ2-2|TRBD1
CAWDRANTGELFF
TGTGCCTGGGACAGGGCGAACACCGGGGAGCTGTTTTTT
>few|TRBV27|TRBJ2-1|TRBD2
CASSLSLAGVSNEQFF
TGTGCCAGCAGTTTATCCCTAGCGGGAGTGAGCAATGAGCAGTTCTTC
>NA|TRBV28|TRBJ2-7|TRBD2
CASSLVTSGKYEQYF
TGTGCCAGCAGTTTGGTAACTAGCGGAAAATACGAGCAGTACTTC
>many|TRBV14|TRBJ2-1|TRBD2
CASSQGRGGSSRNEQFF
TGTGCCAGCAGCCAAGGGAGGGGCGGGAGCAGCCGGAATGAGCAGTTCTTC
>NA|TRBV5-1|TRBJ2-2|NA
CASSFQRQNTGELFF
TGCGCCAGCAGCTTCCAGCGGCAAAACACCGGGGAGCTGTTTTTT
>NA|TRBV5-1|TRBJ2-1|TRBD2
CASSLGLAGASYNEQFF
TGCGCCAGCAGCCTCGGACTAGCGGGAGCCTCCTACAATGAGCAGTTCTTC
>NA|TRBV7-6|TRBJ1-4|TRBD1
CASSLEGTGGNEKLFF
TGTGCCAGCAGCTTAGAGGGGACAGGGGGAAATGAAAAACTGTTTTTT
>few|TRBV30|TRBJ1-5|NA
CAWSGAGQPQHF
TGTGCCTGGAGTGGAGCAGGACAGCCCCAGCATTTT
>few|TRBV18|TRBJ2-5|TRBD1
CASSPKGQLQETQYF
TGTGCCAGCTCACCAAAGGGACAGCTTCAAGAGACCCAGTACTTC
>few|TRBV5-1|TRBJ2-7|NA
CASSLVGRYEQYF
TGCGCCAGCAGCTTGGTAGGGAGATACGAGCAGTACTTC
>few|TRBV4-2|TRBJ2-7|TRBD1
CASSQFAGTGTTYEQYF
TGTGCCAGCAGCCAATTCGCCGGGACAGGGACAACCTACGAGCAGTACTTC
>few|TRBV29-1|TRBJ1-2|NA
CSAGGSLYGYTF
TGCAGCGCTGGAGGGTCCCTCTATGGCTACACCTTC
>few|TRBV2|TRBJ1-5|TRBD1
CASNHGPYRGDQPQHF
TGTGCCAGCAATCACGGTCCGTACAGGGGCGATCAGCCCCAGCATTTT
>NA|TRBV7-9|TRBJ2-7|NA
CASSFGQSYEQYF
TGTGCCAGCAGCTTTGGACAGTCCTACGAGCAGTACTTC
>NA|TRBV15|TRBJ2-2|NA
CATSGGGTNTGELFF
TGTGCCACCAGCGGCGGCGGTACGAACACCGGGGAGCTGTTTTTT
>few|TRBV27|TRBJ2-1|TRBD2
CASSRQGLAGGYDQFF
TGTGCCAGCAGCCGACAGGGACTAGCGGGAGGATATGATCAGTTCTTC
>NA|TRBV18|TRBJ2-5|TRBD1
CASSTGIPGQGAETQYF
TGTGCCAGCTCAACAGGAATACCGGGACAGGGGGCGGAGACCCAGTACTTC
>many|TRBV29-1|TRBJ1-1|NA
CSVEDRGGVYTEAFF
TGCAGCGTTGAAGATCGAGGCGGGGTGTACACTGAAGCTTTCTTT
>few|TRBV29-1|TRBJ1-2|NA
CSVVQGGDGYTF
TGCAGCGTTGTCCAAGGAGGGGATGGCTACACCTTC
>NA|TRBV6-1|TRBJ2-3|NA
CASSELFGGNTDTQYF
TGTGCCAGCAGTGAGCTTTTTGGGGGGAACACAGATACGCAGTATTTT
>NA|TRBV18|TRBJ2-3|NA
CASFWGGTTDTQYF
TGTGCCAGCTTTTGGGGAGGAACCACAGATACGCAGTATTTT
>many|TRBV15|TRBJ2-6|NA
CATSRDSRGANVLTF
TGTGCCACCAGCAGAGATTCTCGTGGGGCCAACGTCCTGACTTTC
>few|TRBV7-8|TRBJ2-7|TRBD1
CASSFSAGTGQDGQYF
TGTGCCAGCAGCTTTTCGGCCGGCACGGGACAGGACGGGCAGTACTTC
>many|TRBV19|TRBJ2-5|NA
CASSSTGVQETQYF
TGTGCCAGTAGTTCTACAGGAGTCCAAGAGACCCAGTACTTC
>NA|TRBV6-5|TRBJ2-5|NA
CASSSDRRETQYF
TGTGCCAGCAGTTCCGACAGACGGGAGACCCAGTACTTC
>NA|TRBV29-1|TRBJ2-6|TRBD1
CSVEETQGAVGANVLTF
TGCAGCGTTGAAGAGACGCAGGGGGCGGTTGGGGCCAACGTCCTGACTTTC
>few|TRBV7-9|TRBJ1-3|NA
CASSLVSGNTIYF
TGTGCCAGCAGCTTAGTATCCGGAAACACCATATATTTT
>few|TRBV28|TRBJ2-7|TRBD1
CASSAGQGGAYEQYF
TGTGCCAGCAGTGCCGGACAGGGGGGAGCCTACGAGCAGTACTTC
>few|TRBV6-5|TRBJ2-7|TRBD2
CASSPPTSGIYEQYF
TGTGCCAGCAGTCCCCCGACTAGCGGGATCTACGAGCAGTACTTC
>many|TRBV29-1|TRBJ2-7|TRBD2
CSVVPGRAGDEQYF
TGCAGCGTTGTTCCCGGGAGGGCCGGGGACGAGCAGTACTTC
>NA|TRBV7-9|TRBJ2-2|NA
CASSFGGSSPGELFF
TGTGCCAGCAGCTTCGGAGGGAGTAGTCCCGGGGAGCTGTTTTTT
>NA|TRBV29-1|TRBJ2-1|NA
CSVESPFRSYNEQFF
TGCAGCGTTGAGTCCCCCTTCCGCTCCTACAATGAGCAGTTCTTC
>NA|TRBV7-9|TRBJ2-5|TRBD1
CASSLGTGGRSSETQYF
TGTGCCAGCAGCTTAGGGACAGGGGGCAGGTCTTCTGAGACCCAGTACTTC
>few|TRBV25-1|TRBJ2-2|NA
CASRISRIGELFF
TGTGCCAGCAGGATCTCTAGGATCGGGGAGCTGTTTTTT
>NA|TRBV28|TRBJ2-7|TRBD1
CASRADRGRYEQYF
TGTGCCAGCAGAGCGGACAGGGGGAGGTACGAGCAGTACTTC
>few|TRBV18|TRBJ2-7|NA
CASSPEVNEQYF
TGTGCCAGCTCACCAGAGGTGAACGAGCAGTACTTC
>NA|TRBV27|TRBJ2-5|NA
CASSLGQRAETQYF
TGTGCCAGCAGTTTGGGGCAGAGAGCAGAGACCCAGTACTTC
>NA|TRBV7-9|TRBJ1-2|NA
CASSLAGVYGYTF
TGTGCCAGCAGCTTGGCAGGGGTCTATGGCTACACCTTC
>NA|TRBV30|TRBJ2-7|TRBD2
CAWTQGLAGDGEQYF
TGTGCCTGGACCCAAGGACTAGCGGGAGACGGCGAGCAGTACTTC
>many|TRBV2|TRBJ2-1|TRBD1
CASSEQGDEQFF
TGTGCCAGCAGTGAACAGGGGGATGAGCAGTTCTTC
>few|TRBV19|TRBJ1-1|TRBD1
CASSDRGNTEAFF
TGTGCCAGTAGCGACAGGGGGAACACTGAAGCTTTCTTT
>NA|TRBV9|TRBJ2-7|NA
CASSFGTSTYEQYF
TGTGCCAGCAGCTTCGGGACTTCAACCTACGAGCAGTACTTC
>few|TRBV11-2|TRBJ1-1|NA
CASSLLGGNTEAFF
TGTGCCAGCAGCTTGCTAGGGGGGAACACTGAAGCTTTCTTT
>NA|TRBV2|TRBJ2-3|TRBD2
CASVGGLDTDTQYF
TGTGCCAGCGTGGGAGGGCTAGACACAGATACGCAGTATTTT
>NA|TRBV5-1|TRBJ2-1|NA
CASSLQSQRTHTYNEQFF
TGCGCCAGCAGCTTGCAATCTCAACGGACTCACACCTACAATGAGCAGTTCTTC
>few|TRBV4-1|TRBJ2-7|TRBD2
CASSQGPSSSGSSREQYF
TGCGCCAGCAGCCAAGGGCCCTCCTCTAGCGGGAGTTCTAGAGAGCAGTACTTC
>NA|TRBV18|TRBJ2-3|NA
CASSPQGEGTDTQYF
TGTGCCAGCTCACCACAGGGAGAGGGCACAGATACGCAGTATTTT
>few|TRBV4-1|TRBJ1-1|TRBD1
CASSQPTGGESEAFF
TGCGCCAGCAGCCAACCTACAGGGGGCGAATCTGAAGCTTTCTTT
>few|TRBV6-5|TRBJ2-1|TRBD2
CASRYAGTSYPGEQFF
TGTGCCAGCAGGTACGCCGGGACTAGCTATCCTGGGGAGCAGTTCTTC
>few|TRBV30|TRBJ2-4|TRBD1
CAFKGTGGNIQYF
TGTGCCTTTAAGGGGACAGGGGGGAACATTCAGTACTTC